This T cell receptor (beta chain) was recorded in a study of blood T cell repertoires in COVID-19. Repertoires were generated with immunoSEQ multiplex PCR, while TCRdb's copy carries only in-frame clones and drops some. The table shows tens of thousands of clones, with 80% to 90% occurring only once. This CDR3 contains 18 residues. From germline, CDR1 is LGHDT and CDR2 YNNKEL (reference sequence). With 4 bases clipped from V and 4 bases from J, the junction kept 13 bases outside the gene matches. This sequence was found in a woman aged 55-70 years with COVID-19, enrolled during active disease. This chain connects TRBV3-1 (or the pseudogene TRBV3-2) to TRBJ2-1; 10 bases agree with TRBD2. Sequenced input: peripheral blood. The DNA of the CDR3 is TGTGCCAGCAGCCCCCCTGTGGCTAGCGGGAGCCGGTACAATGAGCAGTTCTTC. It is translated as CASSPPVASGSRYNEQFF.